These 26 T cell receptor beta chains share one sample of origin, sequenced in a study of T cell repertoires in cytomegalovirus infection. TCRdb fed the reads into MiXCR, producing one record per CDR3 protein. Of 150,000 to 200,000 distinct CDR3 sequences in the sample, about 30% were seen once. Material: PBMCs. The source of these receptors is a human donor in good health (CMV status not recorded). Some clones in this sample may be carry-over from other donors' samples.

This clonotype was recorded many times. The V call is TRBV7-8, the J call TRBJ1-2; TRBD1 matches 10 bases. The V and J ends lost 1 base and 8 bases, in that order; junction bases with no gene match: 7. The CDR3 contains 15 residues. Germline assignment: CDR1 SGHVS and CDR2 FQNEAQ. The CDR3 loop reads CASSLGMTGGRGYTF. The CDR3 DNA follows: TGTGCCAGCAGCTTAGGGATGACAGGGGGCAGAGGCTACACCTTC.

The chain links TRBV19 to TRBJ1-1; D is uncertain. This CDR3 region has 15 residues. Germline CDR1 and CDR2: LNHDA and SQIVND (reference sequence). V lost 5 bases and J lost 0, with 13 bases in between. Here the CDR3 reads CASSSRLLMNTEAFF. CDR3 in DNA: TGTGCCAGTAGTTCACGACTTCTTATGAACACTGAAGCTTTCTTT. The whole variable domain, filled in from reference TRBV19 and TRBJ1-1, reads DGGITQSPKYLFRKEGQNVTLSCEQNLNHDAMYWYRQDPGQGLRLIYYSQIVNDFQKGDIAEGYSVSREKKESFPLTVTSAQKNPTAFYLCASSSRLLMNTEAFFGQGTRLTVV.

On this clonotype: An end of the junction does not agree with germline; a read error may underlie this. The genes are TRBV13 and TRBJ1-1, with TRBD1 identical over 9 bases. The germline CDR1 and CDR2 sequences are PRHDT and FYEKMQ (reference sequence). This CDR3 is built from 13 residues. In DNA form, the CDR3 reads TGCGCCAGCAGCCCACAGGGGGCGAGGGGAGCTTTCTTT. This translates into CASSPQGARGAFF.

Notes on this clonotype: This CDR3 is missing its conserved last phenylalanine or tryptophan, likely due to a read error. The rearrangement joins TRBV20-1 to TRBJ2-1; either TRBD1 or TRBD2 may supply D (6 bases each). Trimming stripped 5 bases from V and 7 bases from J, with 18 bases between. The length of the CDR3 is 14 residues. Germline CDR1 and CDR2: DFQATT and SNEGSKA (reference sequence). Here the CDR3 DNA reads TGCAGTGCTCAGATAGGAGAGGGGGGAAATGAGCAGTTCTCC. It translates to CSAQIGEGGNEQFS.

The rearrangement uses TRBV5-1 and TRBJ2-3; 7 bases fit TRBD1. CDR3 length equals 15 residues. The trim removed 7 bases at V and 3 bases at J, leaving 11 bases unmatched. CDR1 SGHRS and CDR2 YFSETQ come from the germline V gene. Written as DNA, the CDR3 is TGCGCCAGCTGCGTGACAGGGCCGGGGACAGATACGCAGTATTTT. Protein sequence: CASCVTGPGTDTQYF.

The V and J genes are TRBV3-1 and TRBJ2-1; D uncertain. This CDR3 contains 14 residues. Germline CDR1 LGHDT, CDR2 YNNKEL (reference sequence). Trimming took off 0 bases at V and 7 bases at J, with 10 bases between the two ends. CDR3 amino acids: CASSQDRLGNEQFF. For the CDR3, the DNA is TGTGCCAGCAGCCAAGATCGGCTAGGGAATGAGCAGTTCTTC.

This clonotype was picked up a small number of times. This chain uses TRBV29-1 with TRBJ1-1; D is undetermined. V lost 5 bases and J 1 base, leaving 14 bases between the germline ends. Germline V lookup: CDR1 SQVTM, CDR2 ANQGSEA. This CDR3 comprises 14 residues. CDR3 sequence: CSVILGLPNTEAFF. The DNA of the CDR3 is TGCAGCGTTATACTCGGACTCCCGAACACTGAAGCTTTCTTT.

This clonotype was counted many times. V and J are TRBV29-1 and TRBJ2-1; tentatively, D is TRBD2 (7 bases). The ends were cut back, 4 bases at V and 9 bases at J, with 16 bases in the middle. The CDR3 runs to 13 residues. Germline assignment: CDR1 SQVTM and CDR2 ANQGSEA. The CDR3 DNA reads as TGCAGCGTTGTAGGTGGGGGAGGGGGTGAGCAGTTCTTC. Its translation: CSVVGGGGGEQFF.

A few counts support this clonotype. The V gene is TRBV7-2, the J gene TRBJ1-4, with D perhaps matching TRBD1 (6 bases). Looked up from germline, CDR1 is SGHTA and CDR2 is FQGNSA. There are 16 residues in the CDR3. V was shortened by 5 bases and J by 2 bases, with 15 bases between the two germline ends. DNA of the CDR3: TGTGCCAGCAGCAAACAAGGACAGAGCACTAATGAAAAACTGTTTTTT. Translated: CASSKQGQSTNEKLFF.

This clonotype turned up a few times. CDR3 DNA: TGTGCTAGTGGCGAGTCGGAAGCTTTCTTT. It is translated as CASGESEAFF. The V gene is TRBV12-5, the J gene TRBJ1-1; D gene uncertain. Germline lookup yields CDR1 LGHNT and CDR2 FRNRAP. The CDR3 sequence is 10 residues long. V shed 6 bases and J shed 8 bases, with 7 bases lying between them.

The CDR3 sequence is CASSSWTGGETQYF. CDR3 nucleotides: TGTGCCAGCAGTTCCTGGACAGGCGGGGAGACCCAGTACTTC. This chain connects TRBV12-3 or TRBV12-4 to TRBJ2-5, with TRBD1 matching 7 bases. This CDR3 contains 14 residues. J gave up 5 bases and V 4 bases, and 7 bases lay outside the gene matches.

V usage is TRBV7-9 and J usage is TRBJ2-7; D is unresolved. This CDR3 is built from 16 residues. CDR1 is SEHNR, CDR2 FQNEAQ, per germline (reference sequence). The ends were cut back, 5 bases at V and 1 base at J, with 18 bases in the middle. The CDR3 reads CASSPPTDGASYEQYF. The DNA of the CDR3 is TGTGCCAGCAGCCCCCCGACGGACGGCGCGTCCTACGAGCAGTACTTC. The variable domain in full, completed from reference TRBV7-9 and TRBJ2-7, reads DTGVSQNPRHKITKRGQNVTFRCDPISEHNRLYWYRQTLGQGPEFLTYFQNEAQLEKSRLLSDRFSAERPKGSFSTLEIQRTEQGDSAMYLCASSPPTDGASYEQYFGPGTRLTVT.

The chain employs TRBV15 and TRBJ1-5, with D uncertain. CDR3 length: 15 residues. CDR1 LNHNV and CDR2 YYDKDF come from the germline V gene (reference sequence). V gave up 4 bases and J gave up 4 bases, with 14 bases separating them. As DNA, the CDR3 is TGTGCCACCAGCAAGGGCCTCCACCAAAATCAGCCCCAGCATTTT. It translates to CATSKGLHQNQPQHF.

V and J are TRBV10-3 and TRBJ2-5; D is ambiguous. The V and J ends lost 2 bases and 5 bases respectively, with 9 bases between them. Germline V gene lookup returns CDR1 ENHRY and CDR2 SYGVKD. The CDR3 extends over 13 amino acids. The CDR3 DNA is TGTGCCATCAGTGAGACGCAGAGGGAGACCCAGTACTTC. It translates to CAISETQRETQYF.

The rearrangement joins TRBV25-1 to TRBJ1-6; D is undetermined. Germline loops: CDR1 MGHDK, CDR2 SYGVNS. Trimming took off 2 bases at V and 10 bases at J, with 12 bases between the two ends. This CDR3 spans 14 amino acids. CDR3 loop: CASSEPSGRSPLHF. CDR3 DNA: TGTGCCAGCAGTGAACCGTCCGGGAGGTCACCCCTCCACTTT.

The chain couples TRBV2 to TRBJ1-2; D gene uncertain. Per the germline V gene, CDR1 is SNHLY and CDR2 is FYNNEI. This CDR3 comprises 12 residues. Trimming took off 3 bases at V and 7 bases at J, with 9 bases between the two ends. CDR3 DNA sequence: TGTGCCAGCAGTGATAGAGGGCCTGGCTACACCTTC. Encoded protein: CASSDRGPGYTF.

The chain joins TRBV4-1 to TRBJ1-1, with D perhaps matching TRBD1 (5 bases). The CDR3 is 16 residues long. The V gene lost 0 bases and the J gene lost 1 base, with 12 bases spanning the gap. CDR1 is MGHRA, CDR2 YSYEKL, per germline. CDR3: CASSQDIRGSNTEAFF. CDR3 DNA sequence: TGCGCCAGCAGCCAAGATATACGGGGGTCGAACACTGAAGCTTTCTTT.

Sample share makes this clonotype medium-sized. The chain carries TRBV7-2 and TRBJ2-3; 8 positions agree with TRBD2. Trimming removed 1 base from V and 5 bases from J; junction bases left unmatched: 2. The CDR3 spans 14 residues. CDR1 is SGHTA, CDR2 FQGNSA, per germline. The CDR3, as DNA: TGTGCCAGCAGCTTAGGCGGGGGGAAAGATACGCAGTATTTT. This translates into CASSLGGGKDTQYF.

The table lists this clonotype with a few counts. The chain has TRBV7-3 and TRBJ2-1, with TRBD2 identical over 7 bases. V trimming: 3 bases; J trimming: 9 bases; junction bases outside the gene matches: 2. CDR3 length: 12 residues. The germline CDR1 and CDR2 sequences are SGHTA and FQGTGA. The DNA for the CDR3 is TGTGCCAGCAGCTTGGGACTAAGTGAGCAGTTCTTC. Encoded protein: CASSLGLSEQFF.

The sample holds one count of this clonotype. This chain joins TRBV27 and TRBJ1-1; 7 bases are a match to TRBD1. The CDR3 consists of 14 residues. Trimming took 8 bases from V and 0 from J; bases not matched to a gene: 6. CDR1 is MNHEY, CDR2 SMNVEV, per germline (reference sequence). Here the CDR3 reads CASYRQGLNTEAFF. As DNA, the CDR3 is TGTGCCAGCTACCGACAGGGTCTGAACACTGAAGCTTTCTTT.

This chain links TRBV10-3 with TRBJ2-7; 9 nucleotides agree with TRBD2. This CDR3 is built from 15 residues. Looked up from germline, CDR1 is ENHRY and CDR2 is SYGVKD. V was clipped by 2 bases and J by 4 bases; unmatched bases: 6. The CDR3 protein is CAISETAGGAYEQYF. The CDR3, as DNA: TGTGCCATCAGTGAGACGGCGGGGGGGGCTTACGAGCAGTACTTC.

This clonotype was recorded a few times. V is TRBV12-3 or TRBV12-4 and J is TRBJ2-1; D unclear. V was trimmed by 3 bases and J by 0 bases, leaving 18 bases between them. The CDR3 sequence is 18 residues long. CDR3 DNA sequence: TGTGCCAGCAGTTTCGGGTTAAGACTTGGGCGCTCCTACAATGAGCAGTTCTTC. The encoded protein is CASSFGLRLGRSYNEQFF.

The rearrangement uses TRBV7-8 and TRBJ2-2; D may be TRBD1 (5 bases). The CDR3 consists of 15 residues. The germline CDR1 and CDR2 sequences are SGHVS and FQNEAQ. Trimming left V 1 base short and J 9 bases short, with 15 bases between. DNA for the CDR3: TGTGCCAGCAGCTTAGAAACAGGTCTTGTGCGGGAGCTGTTTTTT. It codes for CASSLETGLVRELFF.

This chain's CDR3 is CAISGGNTIYF. Written as DNA, the CDR3 is TGTGCCATCAGTGGGGGAAACACCATATATTTT. This chain uses TRBV10-3 with TRBJ1-3; D is uncertain. CDR3 length equals 11 residues. V dropped 4 bases and J dropped 4 bases, with 2 bases sitting between them. The germline V gene encodes CDR1 ENHRY and CDR2 SYGVKD.

V usage is TRBV20-1 and J usage is TRBJ2-7; D ambiguous. The CDR3 runs 13 residues. CDR1 and CDR2 (germline): DFQATT, SNEGSKA (reference sequence). Trimming removed 7 bases from V and 3 bases from J, with 16 bases in between. For the CDR3, the DNA is TGCAGTGTTAAACCGGGCCGATTCTACGAGCAGTACTTC. It specifies CSVKPGRFYEQYF.

Only a few counts were recorded for this clonotype. The chain has TRBV12-3 or TRBV12-4 and TRBJ2-7, with D tentatively TRBD1 (5 bases). Trimming removed 5 bases at V and 5 bases at J, with 19 bases between. The CDR3 is made up of 15 amino acids. This CDR3 reads CASSLSGSKGDEQYF. DNA for the CDR3: TGTGCCAGCAGTCTCTCCGGGTCCAAAGGGGACGAGCAGTACTTC.